The 22 T cell receptor beta chains in this list originate from one sample, sequenced in a study of identifying expanded T cells in peripheral blood (dated by TCRdb to between 2019 and 2020). Receptor amplification or capture employed the immunoSEQ multiplex PCR assay. Not all clones reach the TCRdb copy of this immuneACCESS table, which keeps in-frame sequences only. Checked studies attribute under half of the gap to unresolved V genes and leave the rest unexplained. Here the sample has 85,000 to 100,000 clones; 88% occur a single time. The top ten clonotypes cover 3% to 4% of the sample. The sequencing input was blood. The source of these receptors is a person aged 18-70 years in good health.

The rearrangement uses TRBV5-1 and TRBJ1-4; maybe TRBD1 (5 bases). Germline-derived CDR1 and CDR2 are SGHRS and YFSETQ. The CDR3 length is 14 residues. V gave up 2 bases and J gave up 3 bases, with 8 bases separating them. The CDR3 protein is CASSFGGANEKLFF. CDR3 coding DNA: TGCGCCAGCAGCTTTGGGGGGGCTAATGAAAAACTGTTTTTT.

The chain is built from TRBV16 and TRBJ1-5; D remains ambiguous. Germline V gives CDR1 KGHSY, CDR2 FQNENV. The CDR3 contains 15 residues. Deletions cut 3 bases from V and 2 bases from J, with 11 bases between. Here the CDR3 reads CASSHSGRGNQPQHF. Written as DNA, the CDR3 is TGTGCCAGCAGCCACTCCGGCCGAGGCAATCAGCCCCAGCATTTT.

The chain joins TRBV7-9 to TRBJ2-1; D ambiguous. Germline V lookup: CDR1 SEHNR, CDR2 FQNEAQ (reference sequence). Trimming shortened V by 1 base and J by 4 bases, and 14 bases separated the two germline ends. The CDR3 has 16 residues. The CDR3 DNA reads as TGTGCCAGCAGCTTAGTGAGTCTAGGATTATACAATGAGCAGTTCTTC. It encodes CASSLVSLGLYNEQFF.

V is TRBV9 and J is TRBJ2-1, with D possibly matching TRBD2 (5 bases). This CDR3 is built from 15 residues. Per germline, CDR1 SGDLS and CDR2 YYNGEE. Trimming shortened V by 3 bases and J by 0 bases, and 10 bases separated the two germline ends. Here the CDR3 reads CASSEPRDSYNEQFF. The CDR3 bases are TGTGCCAGCAGCGAACCCCGGGACTCCTACAATGAGCAGTTCTTC.

The CDR3 protein is CASSSSGIYGYTF. The CDR3 DNA reads TGTGCCAGCAGCTCCTCCGGGATCTATGGCTACACCTTC. The chain employs TRBV4-2 and TRBJ1-2; D not certain. Germline lookup yields CDR1 LGHNA and CDR2 YNFKEQ. V lost 5 bases and J lost 4, with 11 bases in between. The CDR3 extends over 13 amino acids.

CDR3 residues: CASSEGAGSYNEQFF. DNA of the CDR3: TGTGCCAGCAGTGAAGGGGCAGGGTCCTACAATGAGCAGTTCTTC. J is TRBJ2-1 and V is TRBV6-1; D is possibly TRBD1 (5 bases). The germline V gene has CDR1 MNHNS and CDR2 SASEGT. V lost 1 base, J lost 1 base, and 8 bases lay in between. This CDR3 has 15 residues.

This chain uses TRBV11-2 with TRBJ2-4, with TRBD1 identical over 11 bases. CDR3 length: 16 residues. V gave up 5 bases and J gave up 8 bases; unmatched junction bases: 11. In germline, CDR1 is SGHAT, CDR2 FQNNGV. DNA of the CDR3: TGTGCCAGCAGCAAGGGGACAGGGGGTATGGGATACATTCAGTACTTC. It codes for CASSKGTGGMGYIQYF.

A single count supports this clone. This chain uses TRBV27 with TRBJ2-7; 13 bases are shared with TRBD2. The CDR3 runs to 20 residues. CDR1 is MNHEY, CDR2 SMNVEV, per germline (reference sequence). V was clipped by 6 bases and J by 5 bases; unmatched bases: 22. Here the CDR3 reads CASRGTSGVEIADYQNEQYF. The CDR3 DNA sequence: TGTGCCAGCAGGGGGACTAGCGGGGTGGAAATCGCGGACTACCAGAACGAGCAGTACTTC.

V and J are TRBV7-9 and TRBJ2-7, with 8 bases fitting TRBD1. This CDR3 is 13 amino acids long. From germline, CDR1 is SEHNR and CDR2 FQNEAQ (reference sequence). Losses at the gene ends were 3 bases for V and 2 bases for J; bases not matched to a gene: 0. CDR3 sequence: CASSLDRAYEQYF. The CDR3 nucleotides are TGTGCCAGCAGCTTGGACAGGGCCTACGAGCAGTACTTC.

The J gene is TRBJ2-3, the V gene TRBV5-5; 7 bases are shared with TRBD2. The length of the CDR3 is 15 residues. V was clipped by 7 bases and J by 4 bases; unmatched bases: 12. Germline values: CDR1 SGHKS, CDR2 YYEKEE (reference sequence). The CDR3 DNA reads TGTGCCAGCCGGGGACTACCCGGGTGGGCAGATACGCAGTATTTT. Encoded protein: CASRGLPGWADTQYF.

The chain is built from TRBV2 and TRBJ1-1, with D perhaps matching TRBD1 (6 bases). Trimming left V 2 bases short and J 10 bases short, with 17 bases between. The CDR3 contains 14 residues. Germline values: CDR1 SNHLY, CDR2 FYNNEI. Here the CDR3 DNA reads TGTGCCAGCAGTGAAAACAGGGCGGAATTGAGAGCTTTCTTT. This codes for CASSENRAELRAFF.

This sequence joins TRBV5-6 and TRBJ2-7; no definite D call. This CDR3 is 13 amino acids long. Germline assignment: CDR1 SGHDT and CDR2 YYEEEE. The V end was cut by 4 bases, the J end by 3 bases, with 11 bases between. Here the CDR3 DNA reads TGTGCCAGCAGCCCCCAGATGAGCTACGAGCAGTACTTC. Protein sequence: CASSPQMSYEQYF.

This clone turned up a few times. The genes are TRBV19 and TRBJ1-5; D call uncertain. The CDR3 is 13 residues long. Per the germline V gene, CDR1 is LNHDA and CDR2 is SQIVND (reference sequence). V was pared by 6 bases and J by 7 bases, with 13 bases between. The CDR3 sequence is CASRDRSPQPQHF. As DNA, the CDR3 is TGTGCCAGTAGGGACCGATCACCCCAGCCCCAGCATTTT.

The chain employs TRBV12-5 and TRBJ2-3, with 7 bases fitting TRBD2. V shed 0 bases, J shed 1 base, and the junction held 7 bases outside the gene matches. CDR3 length: 17 amino acids. The germline gives CDR1 LGHNT, CDR2 FRNRAP. The CDR3 sequence is CASGLVLTSGGTDTQYF. The CDR3 region has the DNA TGTGCTAGTGGTTTGGTACTAACCAGCGGGGGCACAGATACGCAGTATTTT.

The genes are TRBV14 and TRBJ1-4, with 7 nucleotides matching TRBD1. The junction had 6 bases not matched to a gene; V was cut back by 4 bases and J by 7 bases. In germline, CDR1 is SGHDN, CDR2 FVKESK. CDR3 size: 14 residues. Here the CDR3 reads CASSRDYRGEKLFF. CDR3 in DNA: TGTGCCAGCAGCCGGGACTACAGGGGTGAAAAACTGTTTTTT.

The V call is TRBV6-5, the J call TRBJ2-3; 8 bases fit TRBD1. Germline lookup yields CDR1 MNHEY and CDR2 SVGAGI. After removal of 6 bases from V and 2 bases from J, the junction contained 4 bases not matched to a gene. The CDR3 has 14 residues. The CDR3: CASRWDRTTDTQYF. For the CDR3, the DNA is TGTGCCAGCAGGTGGGACAGGACCACAGATACGCAGTATTTT.

This chain links TRBV29-1 with TRBJ1-1; D possibly corresponds to TRBD1 (6 bases). V shed 4 bases and J shed 5 bases, with 20 bases lying between them. This CDR3 region has 15 residues. Per germline, CDR1 SQVTM and CDR2 ANQGSEA. As DNA, the CDR3 is TGCAGCGTTGGAGACCCGACAGGTTATGGGACTGAAGCTTTCTTT. This translates into CSVGDPTGYGTEAFF.

J is TRBJ1-1 and V is TRBV28; D call uncertain. Germline CDR1 MDHEN, CDR2 SYDVKM. The germline V and J ends were trimmed by 2 bases and 3 bases, with 25 bases remaining between them. The CDR3 has 19 residues. Here the CDR3 reads CASSLTGIAGLNGYTEAFF. As DNA, the CDR3 is TGTGCCAGCAGTTTAACGGGCATCGCCGGCCTGAACGGGTACACTGAAGCTTTCTTT.

The chain is built from TRBV27 and TRBJ2-7, with D perhaps TRBD1 (7 bases). The CDR3 is made up of 13 amino acids. V gave up 7 bases and J gave up 3 bases, with 13 bases separating them. Germline loops: CDR1 MNHEY, CDR2 SMNVEV (reference sequence). CDR3 coding DNA: TGTGCCAGCATCGGGGGACAGTACTACGAGCAGTACTTC. Encoded protein: CASIGGQYYEQYF.

The chain couples TRBV10-3 to TRBJ2-1; TRBD1 matches 9 bases. From germline, CDR1 is ENHRY and CDR2 SYGVKD. The CDR3 runs 14 residues. The V segment lost 5 bases and the J segment 9 bases; nucleotides outside the gene matches: 8. CDR3 residues: CAISPGQGPSEQFF. DNA for the CDR3: TGTGCCATCAGTCCGGGACAGGGCCCCAGTGAGCAGTTCTTC.

The CDR3 region is CASSVYGGREAFF. The CDR3, as DNA: TGTGCCAGCTCAGTCTACGGGGGACGAGAAGCTTTCTTT. This chain joins TRBV18 and TRBJ1-1; tentatively, D is TRBD1 (5 bases). The V and J ends lost 5 bases and 8 bases respectively, with 15 bases between them. There are 13 residues in the CDR3. Per germline, CDR1 KGHSH and CDR2 LQKENI.

V is TRBV2 and J is TRBJ1-2, with TRBD1 identical over 10 bases. Germline values: CDR1 SNHLY, CDR2 FYNNEI. The trim removed 5 bases at V and 4 bases at J, leaving 7 bases unmatched. The CDR3 sequence is 15 residues long. CDR3 sequence reads: CASSRDRGSSYGYTF. The CDR3 bases are TGTGCCAGCAGTCGGGACAGGGGCAGTTCCTATGGCTACACCTTC.